The 32 T cell receptor beta chains below come from one sample, sequenced in a study of cytomegalovirus exposure and HLA in healthy donors. Primers: 60 Vbeta forward and 13 Jbeta reverse. Assay used: immunoSEQ multiplex PCR; TCRdb lists only in-frame clones, some missing. Altogether about 190,000 clones are present, roughly 80% being singletons, with the ten largest covering about 1.5%. Sample: PBMCs. The source is a woman aged 18-29 years in good health and CMV-seronegative.

This clone was picked up one time. The chain combines TRBV4-3 with TRBJ1-2; D gene unclear. The germline V gene has CDR1 LGHNA and CDR2 YSLEER. The V and J ends lost 1 base and 4 bases respectively, with 22 bases between them. This CDR3 has 18 amino acids. CDR3 residues: CASSQGIRRREAIYGYTF. The CDR3, as DNA: TGCGCCAGCAGCCAAGGTATTCGGCGTCGGGAGGCGATCTATGGCTACACCTTC.

The chain employs TRBV7-3 and TRBJ2-1, with 7 bases aligning to TRBD1. The germline gives CDR1 SGHTA, CDR2 FQGTGA. Unmatched junction bases numbered 4, after V lost 5 bases and J lost 6 bases. This CDR3 contains 13 residues. CDR3 amino acids: CASSRNRGNEQFF. CDR3 DNA sequence: TGTGCCAGCAGCCGAAACAGGGGCAATGAGCAGTTCTTC. The full variable domain, in which reference TRBV7-3 and TRBJ2-1 provide the parts outside the CDR3, is GAGVSQTPSNKVTEKGKYVELRCDPISGHTALYWYRQSLGQGPEFLIYFQGTGAADDSGLPNDRFFAVRPEGSVSTLKIQRTERGDSAVYLCASSRNRGNEQFFGPGTRLTVL.

This clone was observed a single time. The V gene is TRBV7-9, the J gene TRBJ1-6, with D possibly matching TRBD1 (6 bases). Trimming shortened V by 7 bases and J by 4 bases, and 14 bases separated the two germline ends. CDR3 length equals 15 residues. Germline values: CDR1 SEHNR, CDR2 FQNEAQ (reference sequence). DNA of the CDR3: TGTGCCAGCACCAAGGGACAAGGGTATAATTCACCCCTCCACTTT. It specifies CASTKGQGYNSPLHF.

The chain combines TRBV30 with TRBJ2-1, with D perhaps TRBD2 (5 bases). The germline V gene encodes CDR1 GTSNPN and CDR2 SVGIG (reference sequence). This CDR3 comprises 14 residues. The V end was cut by 4 bases, the J end by 4 bases, with 14 bases between. CDR3 in amino acids: CAWTGLAKYNEQFF. The CDR3 DNA is TGTGCCTGGACAGGCCTAGCTAAGTACAATGAGCAGTTCTTC. The full variable domain, its missing parts supplied by reference TRBV30 and TRBJ2-1, is SQTIHQWPATLVQPVGSPLSLECTVEGTSNPNLYWYRQAAGRGLQLLFYSVGIGQISSEVPQNLSASRPQDRQFILSSKKLLLSDSGFYLCAWTGLAKYNEQFFGPGTRLTVL.

This clone was observed a handful of times. The chain uses TRBV5-6 and TRBJ2-3; TRBD1 aligns across 7 bases. Per the germline V gene, CDR1 is SGHDT and CDR2 is YYEEEE. The V gene end was trimmed by 3 bases and the J gene end by 1 base; junction bases not matched to a gene: 2. This CDR3 spans 14 amino acids. Written as DNA, the CDR3 is TGTGCCAGCAGCTCAGGGGGTGGCACAGATACGCAGTATTTT. Translating gives CASSSGGGTDTQYF.

The chain carries TRBV29-1 and TRBJ2-5, with D maybe TRBD1 (8 bases). The germline CDR1 and CDR2 sequences are SQVTM and ANQGSEA. CDR3 length equals 13 residues. V dropped 4 bases and J dropped 6 bases, with 15 bases sitting between them. The chain's CDR3 is CSVGDRGGKTQYF. The CDR3 nucleotides read TGCAGCGTTGGAGACAGGGGAGGGAAGACCCAGTACTTC.

This clone was recorded only once. The chain couples TRBV27 to TRBJ2-7; 7 bases are a match to TRBD2. This CDR3 has 14 residues. J gave up 3 bases and V 4 bases, and 6 bases lay outside the gene matches. Looked up from germline, CDR1 is MNHEY and CDR2 is SMNVEV (reference sequence). Written as DNA, the CDR3 is TGTGCCAGCAGTTCGCTAGCGGTCGGCTACGAGCAGTACTTC. Its protein product is CASSSLAVGYEQYF.

CDR3 sequence reads: CASSWTRGNQPQHF. The DNA of the CDR3 is TGTGCCAGCAGTTGGACAAGGGGCAATCAGCCCCAGCATTTT. The gene calls are TRBV27 and TRBJ1-5, with D possibly matching TRBD1 (5 bases). There are 14 residues in the CDR3. V gave up 4 bases and J gave up 2 bases, with 9 bases separating them. CDR1 and CDR2 (germline): MNHEY, SMNVEV (reference sequence).

The genes are TRBV6-4 and TRBJ2-1; 8 positions agree with TRBD2. The V gene end was trimmed by 4 bases and the J gene end by 2 bases; junction bases not matched to a gene: 1. Germline loops: CDR1 MRHNA, CDR2 SNTAGT. The CDR3 extends over 14 amino acids. In DNA form, the CDR3 reads TGTGCCAGCAGTGTTAGCGGGACCTACAATGAGCAGTTCTTC. Translated, it gives CASSVSGTYNEQFF.

The chain uses TRBV28 and TRBJ2-1, with 9 bases aligning to TRBD2. This CDR3 comprises 15 residues. Germline V lookup: CDR1 MDHEN, CDR2 SYDVKM. V gave up 3 bases and J gave up 7 bases; unmatched junction bases: 7. The CDR3 sequence is CASSFQREVGNEQFF. DNA for the CDR3: TGTGCCAGCAGTTTTCAGCGGGAGGTGGGTAATGAGCAGTTCTTC.

The genes are TRBV30 and TRBJ2-1; 13 bases agree with TRBD2. The germline gives CDR1 GTSNPN, CDR2 SVGIG (reference sequence). The CDR3 sequence is 15 residues long. The V and J ends lost 3 bases and 7 bases, in that order; junction bases with no gene match: 6. CDR3 residues: CAWSWGLAGRNEQFF. CDR3 DNA: TGTGCCTGGAGCTGGGGACTAGCGGGAAGGAATGAGCAGTTCTTC.

The count of this clone is one. The chain couples TRBV9 to TRBJ2-3; 10 bases align to TRBD2. J lost 0 bases, V lost 2 bases, and 3 bases had no gene match. Germline CDR1 reads SGDLS; CDR2 reads YYNGEE. The CDR3 length is 16 residues. The CDR3 region is CASSVGLAASTDTQYF. CDR3 in DNA: TGTGCCAGCAGCGTTGGACTAGCGGCTAGCACAGATACGCAGTATTTT.

V is TRBV28 and J is TRBJ2-7; TRBD2 might be the D (6 bases). Germline-derived CDR1 and CDR2 are MDHEN and SYDVKM. V lost 6 bases to trimming and J lost 1 base, with 13 bases between them. CDR3 length: 14 residues. CDR3: CASRAVGGSYEQYF. In DNA, the CDR3 is TGTGCCAGCAGGGCTGTCGGGGGATCCTACGAGCAGTACTTC.

The chain joins TRBV10-2 to TRBJ2-6; 10 positions match TRBD1. Trimming cost V 6 bases and J 13 bases; bases outside gene matches: 9. This CDR3 has 14 amino acids. The germline CDR1 and CDR2 sequences are WSHSY and SAAADI. CDR3 sequence (DNA): TGCGCCAGCAGATTAACCGGGACAGGGGAAGTCCTGACTTTC. This sequence encodes CASRLTGTGEVLTF.

CDR3 sequence reads: CASSIVSRGRVPGELFF. CDR3 coding DNA: TGTGCCAGTAGTATAGTCAGCAGGGGGCGAGTTCCCGGGGAGCTGTTTTTT. The chain employs TRBV19 and TRBJ2-2; 8 bases align to TRBD1. The CDR3 sequence is 17 residues long. Trimming at V came to 1 base and at J to 6 bases, leaving 10 bases not matched to a gene. Germline V gene sequence: CDR1 LNHDA, CDR2 SQIVND (reference sequence). The complete variable domain, with remaining parts taken from reference TRBV19 and TRBJ2-2, reads DGGITQSPKYLFRKEGQNVTLSCEQNLNHDAMYWYRQDPGQGLRLIYYSQIVNDFQKGDIAEGYSVSREKKESFPLTVTSAQKNPTAFYLCASSIVSRGRVPGELFFGEGSRLTVL.

The genes are TRBV27 and TRBJ1-6; D is possibly TRBD1 (5 bases). CDR3 length: 15 amino acids. CDR1 MNHEY and CDR2 SMNVEV come from the germline V gene (reference sequence). V lost 2 bases, J lost 7 bases, and 12 bases lay in between. The CDR3 nucleotides are TGTGCCAGCAGTTTAGGTTTGGCAGGGAATTCACCCCTCCACTTT. Translating it yields CASSLGLAGNSPLHF.

J is TRBJ2-3 and V is TRBV19; TRBD2 might be the D (6 bases). Deletions cut 4 bases from V and 0 bases from J, with 23 bases between. Germline values: CDR1 LNHDA, CDR2 SQIVND (reference sequence). This CDR3 has 19 amino acids. The DNA of the CDR3 is TGTGCCAGTAGTAAGTGGGGGGTCACCGGAGCTTCTAGCACAGATACGCAGTATTTT. It specifies CASSKWGVTGASSTDTQYF.

V usage is TRBV5-6 and J usage is TRBJ2-7, with D tentatively TRBD1 (5 bases). V lost 3 bases and J 3 bases, leaving 13 bases between the germline ends. The CDR3 consists of 14 residues. CDR1 is SGHDT and CDR2 is YYEEEE in the germline V gene. The CDR3 loop is CASSSDRKIYEQYF. CDR3 nucleotides: TGTGCCAGCAGCTCTGACAGAAAGATCTACGAGCAGTACTTC.

The sample holds a few counts of this clone. The rearrangement uses TRBV2 and TRBJ1-2; D is possibly TRBD1 (6 bases). With 7 bases removed from V and 7 bases from J, the gap between germline ends came to 19 bases. This CDR3 has 14 residues. Germline CDR1 SNHLY, CDR2 FYNNEI. CDR3 region: CASIPEMGTSGYTF. The CDR3, as DNA: TGTGCCAGCATACCTGAAATGGGGACAAGTGGCTACACCTTC.

This chain joins TRBV19 and TRBJ1-1; D ambiguous. V was clipped by 3 bases and J by 0 bases, with 14 bases between them. The CDR3 has 16 residues. Germline V CDR1 and CDR2: LNHDA, SQIVND (reference sequence). The CDR3 region is CASSMFRLSVNTEAFF. CDR3 DNA sequence: TGTGCCAGTAGTATGTTCCGTCTGTCAGTGAACACTGAAGCTTTCTTT.

For this clone: At one end the junction does not follow the germline gene, possibly because of a read error. This chain links TRBV30 with TRBJ1-4; D possibly corresponds to TRBD1 (5 bases). CDR1 and CDR2 (germline): GTSNPN, SVGIG (reference sequence). The CDR3 length is 13 residues. The CDR3: CAWSVQGGRKTVF. Written as DNA, the CDR3 is TGTGCCTGGAGTGTCCAGGGAGGGAGAAAAACTGTTTTT.

The gene calls are TRBV6-1 and TRBJ2-3; 9 bases map to TRBD1. The ends lost 6 bases at V and 4 bases at J; junction bases unmatched: 11. The germline V gene encodes CDR1 MNHNS and CDR2 SASEGT. The length of the CDR3 is 16 residues. The CDR3 is CASSEPPGQGADTQYF. Written as DNA, the CDR3 is TGTGCCAGCAGCGAACCCCCGGGACAGGGCGCAGATACGCAGTATTTT.

The rearrangement links TRBV20-1 to TRBJ2-2; D gene unclear. CDR1 is DFQATT, CDR2 SNEGSKA, per germline (reference sequence). The CDR3 runs to 11 residues. The V gene lost 1 base and the J gene lost 5 bases, with 2 bases spanning the gap. The DNA of the CDR3 is TGCAGTGCTAGAGTAACCGGGGAGCTGTTTTTT. This sequence encodes CSARVTGELFF.

The chain couples TRBV27 to TRBJ1-1, with a weak D call TRBD1 (6 bases). Germline CDR1 is MNHEY and CDR2 is SMNVEV (reference sequence). The CDR3 covers 15 residues. Trimming stripped 4 bases from V and 4 bases from J, with 16 bases between. The CDR3 spells CASSSSRGGATEAFF. The DNA of the CDR3 is TGTGCCAGCAGTTCCAGCCGCGGGGGGGCCACTGAAGCTTTCTTT.

The chain carries TRBV5-8 and TRBJ1-1; D may be TRBD1 (5 bases). CDR3 length: 14 residues. CDR1 and CDR2 (germline): SGHTS, YDEGEE. Between the trimmed V and J ends, which lost 5 bases and 2 bases, there was a span of 13 bases. The CDR3 DNA follows: TGTGCCAGCAGACTGTGGGGGGGTAACACTGAAGCTTTCTTT. It is translated as CASRLWGGNTEAFF.

V is TRBV25-1 and J is TRBJ1-6; no clear D. Trimming pared 3 bases from V and 0 bases from J, leaving 12 bases between. The CDR3 is 17 residues long. Germline loops: CDR1 MGHDK, CDR2 SYGVNS. Here the CDR3 DNA reads TGTGCCAGCAGTGACCCCCAGAGGAGCTCCTATAATTCACCCCTCCACTTT. Residues: CASSDPQRSSYNSPLHF.

The chain uses TRBV7-9 and TRBJ1-5; 9 nucleotides line up with TRBD1. CDR1 and CDR2 (germline): SEHNR, FQNEAQ (reference sequence). The J segment lost 4 bases and the V segment lost 3 bases, leaving 1 base of the junction unmatched. CDR3 size: 14 residues. For the CDR3, the DNA is TGTGCCAGCAGCTTTGGGACAGGGAATCAGCCCCAGCATTTT. As protein: CASSFGTGNQPQHF.

This clone has only one observation. This rearrangement joins TRBV14 to TRBJ1-5; D unclear. Between the trimmed V and J ends, which lost 2 bases and 4 bases, there was a span of 3 bases. Germline lookup yields CDR1 SGHDN and CDR2 FVKESK. The CDR3 extends over 12 amino acids. As DNA, the CDR3 is TGTGCCAGCAGCCAACAAAATCAGCCCCAGCATTTT. Protein: CASSQQNQPQHF.

This chain uses TRBV4-1 with TRBJ2-1; TRBD1 matches at 8 bases. V trimming: 3 bases; J trimming: 0 bases; junction bases outside the gene matches: 7. The CDR3 is 17 residues long. Germline V gene data show CDR1 as MGHRA and CDR2 as YSYEKL. This CDR3 reads CASSQSSGGGSYNEQFF. The DNA for the CDR3 is TGCGCCAGCAGCCAGTCCTCAGGGGGCGGCTCCTACAATGAGCAGTTCTTC.

The genes are TRBV19 and TRBJ1-2; D is possibly TRBD1 (5 bases). V lost 0 bases to trimming and J lost 7 bases, with 9 bases between them. Germline lookup yields CDR1 LNHDA and CDR2 SQIVND (reference sequence). The CDR3 contains 13 residues. CDR3 nucleotide sequence: TGTGCCAGTAGTATAGAAGGGGAACGTGGCTACACCTTC. Translation: CASSIEGERGYTF.

The J gene is TRBJ1-6, the V gene TRBV18; TRBD1 matches at 7 bases. The length of the CDR3 is 14 residues. Germline lookup yields CDR1 KGHSH and CDR2 LQKENI. Trimming took 1 base from V and 12 from J; bases not matched to a gene: 6. CDR3 DNA: TGTGCCAGCTCACCACGGGACAGTGAATTACCCCTCCACTTT. It specifies CASSPRDSELPLHF.

The chain recombines TRBV5-1 with TRBJ2-3; possible D gene TRBD2, 5 bases. Trimming took 4 bases from V and 0 from J, leaving 12 bases between them. The length of the CDR3 is 15 residues. Germline V gene sequence: CDR1 SGHRS, CDR2 YFSETQ. The CDR3 sequence is CASSLAGISTDTQYF. In nucleotides, the CDR3 is TGCGCCAGCAGCCTGGCCGGGATTAGCACAGATACGCAGTATTTT. The full variable domain, rest sourced from reference TRBV5-1 and TRBJ2-3, is KAGVTQTPRYLIKTRGQQVTLSCSPISGHRSVSWYQQTPGQGLQFLFEYFSETQRNKGNFPGRFSGRQFSNSRSEMNVSTLELGDSALYLCASSLAGISTDTQYFGPGTRLTVL.